Shown below are 12 T cell receptor beta chains from a single sample sequenced in a study of T-cell reconstitution after alpha-beta-depleted transplantation in children. During its preparation, the TCRbeta library received unique molecular identifiers. One entry per CDR3 protein results from TCRdb running MiXCR on the PCR reads. The data contain approximately 120,000 distinct CDR3 sequences, roughly 10% of them seen just once; the ten biggest clones take up approximately 25%. The sequences come from PBMCs, mostly from graft donor cells, collected 180 days after TCRalphabeta/CD19-depleted stem cell transplant. The receptor set was obtained from a girl younger than two who had a stem cell transplant for combined immunodeficiency, so the T cells may come from the graft donor.

CDR3 loop: CASSQKGGGQGATGELFF. As DNA, the CDR3 is TGCGCCAGCAGCCAAAAAGGCGGGGGACAGGGGGCGACCGGGGAGCTGTTTTTT. This rearrangement joins TRBV4-3 to TRBJ2-2; 12 bases are shared with TRBD1. V shed 2 bases, J shed 5 bases, and the junction held 9 bases outside the gene matches. The CDR3 has 18 residues. CDR1 is LGHNA, CDR2 YSLEER, per germline.

The rearrangement uses TRBV20-1 and TRBJ1-1, with 7 bases that match TRBD1. Germline V CDR1 and CDR2: DFQATT, SNEGSKA (reference sequence). V lost 3 bases, J lost 0 bases, and 1 base stayed unmatched. CDR3 length: 13 amino acids. The CDR3 spells CSARGQMNTEAFF. The CDR3 DNA follows: TGCAGTGCTAGGGGACAGATGAACACTGAAGCTTTCTTT.

This clonotype has just a few counts. The chain couples TRBV7-2 to TRBJ2-2, with 8 bases identical to TRBD1. Germline loops: CDR1 SGHTA, CDR2 FQGNSA. Trimming took 2 bases from V and 6 from J; bases not matched to a gene: 8. The length of the CDR3 is 16 residues. CDR3 residues: CASSLKGQGLSGELFF. The DNA for the CDR3 is TGTGCCAGCAGCTTAAAAGGACAGGGTTTATCCGGGGAGCTGTTTTTT.

CDR3 in DNA: TGTGCCAGCAGCTTAATACAAGAGACCCAGTACTTC. This encodes CASSLIQETQYF. V is TRBV7-2 and J is TRBJ2-5; D is unresolved. The germline CDR1 and CDR2 sequences are SGHTA and FQGNSA. The ends were cut back, 2 bases at V and 2 bases at J, with 3 bases in the middle. There are 12 residues in the CDR3.

Only a few counts were recorded for this clonotype. The J gene is TRBJ2-7, the V gene TRBV20-1, with 9 bases identical to TRBD1. Germline CDR1 reads DFQATT; CDR2 reads SNEGSKA (reference sequence). J gave up 1 base and V 4 bases, and 2 bases lay outside the gene matches. The CDR3 consists of 13 residues. The CDR3 DNA reads TGCAGTGCTATAGGGACAGGGTCCTACGAGCAGTACTTC. The encoded protein is CSAIGTGSYEQYF.

This clonotype was counted a few times. The chain uses TRBV10-3 and TRBJ2-7; TRBD1 agrees at 7 bases. The CDR3 has 12 residues. The trim removed 9 bases at V and 1 base at J, leaving 3 bases unmatched. Germline CDR1 is ENHRY and CDR2 is SYGVKD. The CDR3 here is CAISTGSYEQYF. The CDR3 coding sequence is TGTGCCATTTCGACAGGGTCCTACGAGCAGTACTTC.

This clonotype turned up a few times. The chain uses TRBV5-6 and TRBJ2-1, with 9 bases that match TRBD2. The V gene's germline CDR1 is SGHDT and CDR2 YYEEEE. This CDR3 has 17 residues. V lost 7 bases and J lost 2; bases outside the gene matches: 13. The CDR3 DNA is TGTGCCAGCGCTCTAGTCGCGGGAGGGGGCACCTACAATGAGCAGTTCTTC. It codes for CASALVAGGGTYNEQFF. The entire variable domain, with the rest obtained from reference TRBV5-6 and TRBJ2-1, is as follows: DAGVTQSPTHLIKTRGQQVTLRCSPKSGHDTVSWYQQALGQGPQFIFQYYEEEERQRGNFPDRFSGHQFPNYSSELNVNALLLGDSALYLCASALVAGGGTYNEQFFGPGTRLTVL.

In its sample, this clonotype was seen many times. The chain couples TRBV10-3 to TRBJ2-7, with D possibly being TRBD2 (7 bases). CDR1 is ENHRY, CDR2 SYGVKD, per germline. V was pared by 8 bases and J by 0 bases, with 14 bases between. The CDR3 loop spans 14 amino acids. For the CDR3, the DNA is TGTGCCATCTCCCGCGGGGGCTCCTCCTACGAGCAGTACTTC. As protein: CAISRGGSSYEQYF.

The sample holds a few counts of this clonotype. The chain combines TRBV4-3 with TRBJ2-5; a possible D gene is TRBD2 (6 bases). V was cut by 4 bases and J by 4 bases, with 10 bases left in between. Germline-derived CDR1 and CDR2 are LGHNA and YSLEER. The CDR3 consists of 13 residues. CDR3 residues: CASSRRGGETQYF. The CDR3 DNA is TGCGCCAGCAGCCGTCGGGGAGGAGAGACCCAGTACTTC.

This clonotype was recorded a few times. The J gene is TRBJ1-6, the V gene TRBV5-1, with 7 bases matching TRBD1. The CDR3 contains 16 residues. V was clipped by 0 bases and J by 7 bases; unmatched bases: 7. Germline V lookup: CDR1 SGHRS, CDR2 YFSETQ. The CDR3 coding sequence is TGCGCCAGCAGCTTGGCCTTGGACAGGAGAAATTCACCCCTCCACTTT. It yields the protein CASSLALDRRNSPLHF.

The V gene is TRBV18, the J gene TRBJ1-1, with D unresolved. This CDR3 region has 13 residues. CDR1 KGHSH and CDR2 LQKENI come from the germline V gene. V was shortened by 0 bases and J by 4 bases, with 6 bases between the two germline ends. As DNA, the CDR3 is TGTGCCAGCTCACCACCTGGATCCACTGAAGCTTTCTTT. Its protein product is CASSPPGSTEAFF.

The rearrangement joins TRBV12-3 or TRBV12-4 to TRBJ2-1, with 8 bases aligning to TRBD1. The CDR3 is 17 amino acids. V trimming: 2 bases; J trimming: 0 bases; junction bases outside the gene matches: 6. The CDR3 region is CASSLFQGASSYNEQFF. CDR3 DNA sequence: TGTGCCAGCAGTTTATTCCAGGGGGCCAGCTCCTACAATGAGCAGTTCTTC.